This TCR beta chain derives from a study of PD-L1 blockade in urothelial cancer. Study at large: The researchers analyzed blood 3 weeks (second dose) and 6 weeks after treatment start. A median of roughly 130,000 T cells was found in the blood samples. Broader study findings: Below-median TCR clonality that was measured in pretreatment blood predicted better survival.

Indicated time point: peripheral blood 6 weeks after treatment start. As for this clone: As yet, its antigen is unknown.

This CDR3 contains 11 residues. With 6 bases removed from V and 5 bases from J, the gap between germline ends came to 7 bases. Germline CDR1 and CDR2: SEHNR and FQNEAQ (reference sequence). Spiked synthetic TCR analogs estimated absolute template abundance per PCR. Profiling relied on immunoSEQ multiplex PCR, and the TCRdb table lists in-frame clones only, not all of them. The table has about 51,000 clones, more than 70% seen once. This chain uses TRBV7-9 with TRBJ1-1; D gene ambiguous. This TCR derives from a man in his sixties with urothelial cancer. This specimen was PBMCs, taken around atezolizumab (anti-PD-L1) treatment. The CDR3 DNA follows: TGTGCCAGCAGTGCAGGTACTGAAGCTTTCTTT. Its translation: CASSAGTEAFF.